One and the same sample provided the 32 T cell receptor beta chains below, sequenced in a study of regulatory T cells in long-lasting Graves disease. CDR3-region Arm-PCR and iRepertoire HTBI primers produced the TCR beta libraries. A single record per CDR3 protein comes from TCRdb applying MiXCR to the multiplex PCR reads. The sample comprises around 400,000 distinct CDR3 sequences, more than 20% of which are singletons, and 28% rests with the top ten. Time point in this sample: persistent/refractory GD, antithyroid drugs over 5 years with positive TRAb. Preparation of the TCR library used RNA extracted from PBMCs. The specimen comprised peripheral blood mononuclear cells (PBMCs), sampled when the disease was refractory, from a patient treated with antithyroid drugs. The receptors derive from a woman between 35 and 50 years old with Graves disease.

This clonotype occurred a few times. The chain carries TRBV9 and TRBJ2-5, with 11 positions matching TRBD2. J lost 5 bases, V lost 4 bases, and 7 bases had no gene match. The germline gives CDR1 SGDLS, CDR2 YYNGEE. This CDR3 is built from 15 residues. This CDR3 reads CASSMSGLAGETQYF. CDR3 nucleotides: TGTGCCAGCAGCATGAGCGGACTAGCGGGTGAGACCCAGTACTTC.

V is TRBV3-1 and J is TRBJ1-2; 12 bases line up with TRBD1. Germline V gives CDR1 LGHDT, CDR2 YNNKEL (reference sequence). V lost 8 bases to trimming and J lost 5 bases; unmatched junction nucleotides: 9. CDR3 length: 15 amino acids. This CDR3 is CASRGQGAIGYGYTF. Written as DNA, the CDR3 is TGTGCCAGCCGGGGACAGGGGGCTATTGGGTATGGCTACACCTTC.

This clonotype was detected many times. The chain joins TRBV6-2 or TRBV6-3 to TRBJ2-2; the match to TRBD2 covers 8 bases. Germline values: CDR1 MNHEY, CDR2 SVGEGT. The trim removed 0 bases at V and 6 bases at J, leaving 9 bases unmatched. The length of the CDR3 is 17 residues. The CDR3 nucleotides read TGTGCCAGCAGTTACTCTTCCAGCGGGAGCCACCCCGGGGAGCTGTTTTTT. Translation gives CASSYSSSGSHPGELFF.

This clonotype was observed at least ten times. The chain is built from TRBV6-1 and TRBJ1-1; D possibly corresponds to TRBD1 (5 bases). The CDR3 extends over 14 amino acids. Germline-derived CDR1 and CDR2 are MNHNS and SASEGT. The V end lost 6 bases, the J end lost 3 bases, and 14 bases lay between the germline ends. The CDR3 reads CASRVAGRDTEAFF. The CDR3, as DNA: TGTGCCAGCAGAGTAGCAGGGAGGGACACTGAAGCTTTCTTT.

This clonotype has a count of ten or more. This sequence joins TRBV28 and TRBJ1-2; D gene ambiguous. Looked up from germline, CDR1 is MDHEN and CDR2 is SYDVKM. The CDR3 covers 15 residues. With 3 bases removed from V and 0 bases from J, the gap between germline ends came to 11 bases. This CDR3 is CASSFEGAANYGYTF. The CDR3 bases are TGTGCCAGCAGTTTTGAGGGAGCCGCTAACTATGGCTACACCTTC.

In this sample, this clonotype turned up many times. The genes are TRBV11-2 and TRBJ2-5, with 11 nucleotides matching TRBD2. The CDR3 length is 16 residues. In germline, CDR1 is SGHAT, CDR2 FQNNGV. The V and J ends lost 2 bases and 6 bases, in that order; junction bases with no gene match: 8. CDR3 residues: CASSLMETSGVKTQYF. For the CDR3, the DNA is TGTGCCAGCAGCTTAATGGAGACTAGCGGGGTAAAGACCCAGTACTTC.

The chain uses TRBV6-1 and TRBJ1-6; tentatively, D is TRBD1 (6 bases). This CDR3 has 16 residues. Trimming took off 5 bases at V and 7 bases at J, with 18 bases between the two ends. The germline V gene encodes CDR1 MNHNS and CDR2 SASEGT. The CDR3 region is CASSLAPGARNSPLHF. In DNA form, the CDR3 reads TGTGCCAGCAGTCTTGCCCCGGGGGCGAGGAATTCACCCCTCCACTTT.

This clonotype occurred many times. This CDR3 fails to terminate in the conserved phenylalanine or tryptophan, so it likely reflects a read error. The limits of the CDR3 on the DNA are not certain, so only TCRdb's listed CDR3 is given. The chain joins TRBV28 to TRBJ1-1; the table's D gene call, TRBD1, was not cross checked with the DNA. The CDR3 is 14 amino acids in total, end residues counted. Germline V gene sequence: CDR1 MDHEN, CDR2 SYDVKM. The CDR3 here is CASSLTIGDTHTPL.

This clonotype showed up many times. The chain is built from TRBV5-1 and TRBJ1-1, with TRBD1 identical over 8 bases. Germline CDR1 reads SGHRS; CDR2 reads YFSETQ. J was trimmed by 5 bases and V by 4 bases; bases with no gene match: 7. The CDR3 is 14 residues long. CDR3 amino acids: CASSETGASTEAFF. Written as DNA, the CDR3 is TGCGCCAGCAGCGAGACAGGGGCTAGTACTGAAGCTTTCTTT. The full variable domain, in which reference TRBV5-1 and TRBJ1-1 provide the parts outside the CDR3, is KAGVTQTPRYLIKTRGQQVTLSCSPISGHRSVSWYQQTPGQGLQFLFEYFSETQRNKGNFPGRFSGRQFSNSRSEMNVSTLELGDSALYLCASSETGASTEAFFGQGTRLTVV.

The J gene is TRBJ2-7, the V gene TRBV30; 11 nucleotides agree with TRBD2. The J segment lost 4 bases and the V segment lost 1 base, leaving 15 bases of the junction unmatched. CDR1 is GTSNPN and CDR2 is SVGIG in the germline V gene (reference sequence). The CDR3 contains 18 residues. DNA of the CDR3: TGTGCCTGGAGTGACCCTACTGGAGGTAGCGGGAGGGTGTACGAGCAGTACTTC. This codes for CAWSDPTGGSGRVYEQYF. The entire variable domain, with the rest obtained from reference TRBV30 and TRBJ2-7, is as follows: SQTIHQWPATLVQPVGSPLSLECTVEGTSNPNLYWYRQAAGRGLQLLFYSVGIGQISSEVPQNLSASRPQDRQFILSSKKLLLSDSGFYLCAWSDPTGGSGRVYEQYFGPGTRLTVT.

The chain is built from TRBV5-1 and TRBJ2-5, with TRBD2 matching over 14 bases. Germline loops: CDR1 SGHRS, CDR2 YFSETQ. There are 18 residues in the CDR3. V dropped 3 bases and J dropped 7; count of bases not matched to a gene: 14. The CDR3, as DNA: TGCGCCAGCAGCTCGACTAGCGGGAGGGCTTTCGATTTGGGGACCCAGTACTTC. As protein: CASSSTSGRAFDLGTQYF.

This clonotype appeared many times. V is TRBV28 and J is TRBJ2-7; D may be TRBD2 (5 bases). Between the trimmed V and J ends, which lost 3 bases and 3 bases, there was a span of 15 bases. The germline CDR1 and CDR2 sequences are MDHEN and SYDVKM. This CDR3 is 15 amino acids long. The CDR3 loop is CASSFGLEAIYEQYF. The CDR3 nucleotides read TGTGCCAGCAGTTTCGGGTTGGAGGCTATCTACGAGCAGTACTTC. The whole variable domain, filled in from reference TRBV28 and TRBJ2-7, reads DVKVTQSSRYLVKRTGEKVFLECVQDMDHENMFWYRQDPGLGLRLIYFSYDVKMKEKGDIPEGYSVSREKKERFSLILESASTNQTSMYLCASSFGLEAIYEQYFGPGTRLTVT.

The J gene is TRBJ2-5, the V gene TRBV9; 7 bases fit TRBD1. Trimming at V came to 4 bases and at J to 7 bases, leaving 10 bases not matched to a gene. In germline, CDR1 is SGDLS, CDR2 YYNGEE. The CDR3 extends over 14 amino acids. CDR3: CASSLSDWTGTQYF. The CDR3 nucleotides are TGTGCCAGCAGCCTTAGTGACTGGACAGGGACCCAGTACTTC. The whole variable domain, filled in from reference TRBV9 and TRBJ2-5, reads DSGVTQTPKHLITATGQRVTLRCSPRSGDLSVYWYQQSLDQGLQFLIQYYNGEERAKGNILERFSAQQFPDLHSELNLSSLELGDSALYFCASSLSDWTGTQYFGPGTRLLVL.

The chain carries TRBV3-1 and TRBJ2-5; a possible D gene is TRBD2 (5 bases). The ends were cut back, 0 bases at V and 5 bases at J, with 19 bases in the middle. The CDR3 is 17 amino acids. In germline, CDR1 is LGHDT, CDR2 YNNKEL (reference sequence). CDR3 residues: CASSQDEAWRAKETQYF. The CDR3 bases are TGTGCCAGCAGCCAAGATGAAGCGTGGCGGGCAAAGGAGACCCAGTACTTC.

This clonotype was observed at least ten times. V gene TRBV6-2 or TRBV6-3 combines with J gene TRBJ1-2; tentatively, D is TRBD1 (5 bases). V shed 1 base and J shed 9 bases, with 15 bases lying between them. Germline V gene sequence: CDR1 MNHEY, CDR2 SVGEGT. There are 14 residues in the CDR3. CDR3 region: CASSYLGQGRSYTF. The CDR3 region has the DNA TGTGCCAGCAGTTACTTGGGGCAGGGTCGAAGCTACACCTTC.

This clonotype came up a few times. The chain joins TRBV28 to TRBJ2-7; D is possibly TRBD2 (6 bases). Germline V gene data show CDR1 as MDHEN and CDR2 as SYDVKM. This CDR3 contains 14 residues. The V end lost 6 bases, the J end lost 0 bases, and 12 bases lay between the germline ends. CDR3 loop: CASRLDYYSYEQYF. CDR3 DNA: TGTGCCAGCAGGCTGGACTATTACTCCTACGAGCAGTACTTC.

CDR3 in amino acids: CASSPPEGEQYF. CDR3 nucleotide sequence: TGTGCCAGCAGTCCCCCGGAGGGCGAGCAGTACTTC. The chain carries TRBV6-2 or TRBV6-3 and TRBJ2-7, with a tentative D call TRBD2 (6 bases). Germline loops: CDR1 MNHEY, CDR2 SVGEGT. V lost 5 bases and J 6 bases, leaving 11 bases between the germline ends. CDR3 size: 12 residues.

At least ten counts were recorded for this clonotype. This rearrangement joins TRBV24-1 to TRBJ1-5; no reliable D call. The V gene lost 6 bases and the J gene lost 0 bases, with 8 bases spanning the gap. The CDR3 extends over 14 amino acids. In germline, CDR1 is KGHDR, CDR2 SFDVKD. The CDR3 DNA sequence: TGTGCCACCAGTACGGACGCTAGCAATCAGCCCCAGCATTTT. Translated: CATSTDASNQPQHF.

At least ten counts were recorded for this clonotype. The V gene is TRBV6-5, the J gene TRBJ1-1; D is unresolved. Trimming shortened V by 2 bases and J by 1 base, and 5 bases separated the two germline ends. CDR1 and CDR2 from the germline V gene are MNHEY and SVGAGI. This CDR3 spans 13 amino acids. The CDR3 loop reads CASSYEENTEAFF. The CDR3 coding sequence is TGTGCCAGCAGTTACGAGGAGAACACTGAAGCTTTCTTT.

The CDR3 nucleotides are TGTGCCACCAGCAGAGATCGTAGCGACTACAATGAGCAGTTCTTC. It specifies CATSRDRSDYNEQFF. The chain uses TRBV15 and TRBJ2-1; possibly TRBD2 for D (5 bases). V was clipped by 0 bases and J by 3 bases, with 9 bases between them. The CDR3 runs 15 residues. Germline CDR1 and CDR2: LNHNV and YYDKDF (reference sequence). Drawing the rest from reference TRBV15 and TRBJ2-1, the complete variable domain is DAMVIQNPRYQVTQFGKPVTLSCSQTLNHNVMYWYQQKSSQAPKLLFHYYDKDFNNEADTPDNFQSRRPNTSFCFLDIRSPGLGDTAMYLCATSRDRSDYNEQFFGPGTRLTVL.

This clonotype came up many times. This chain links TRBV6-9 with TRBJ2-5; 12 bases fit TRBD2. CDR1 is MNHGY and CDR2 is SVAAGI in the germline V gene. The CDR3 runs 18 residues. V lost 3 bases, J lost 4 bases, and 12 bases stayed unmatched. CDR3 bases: TGTGCCAGCAGTTACTCTCATATGCTAGCGGGAGGGGCAGAGACCCAGTACTTC. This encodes CASSYSHMLAGGAETQYF.

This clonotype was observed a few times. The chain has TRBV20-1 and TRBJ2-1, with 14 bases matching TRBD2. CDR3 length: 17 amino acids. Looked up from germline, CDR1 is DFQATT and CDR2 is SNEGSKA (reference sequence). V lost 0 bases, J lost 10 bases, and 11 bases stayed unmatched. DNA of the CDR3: TGCAGTGCTAGAGATCTTCTAGGGACTAGCGGGAGCGGGGAGCAGTTCTTC. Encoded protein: CSARDLLGTSGSGEQFF.

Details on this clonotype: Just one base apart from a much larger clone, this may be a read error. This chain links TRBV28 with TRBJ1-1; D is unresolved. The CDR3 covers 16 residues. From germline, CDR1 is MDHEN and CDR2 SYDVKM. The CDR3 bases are TGTGCCAGCAGTTTAGCTATGGGAATTATGAACACTGGAGCTTTCTTT. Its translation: CASSLAMGIMNTGAFF.

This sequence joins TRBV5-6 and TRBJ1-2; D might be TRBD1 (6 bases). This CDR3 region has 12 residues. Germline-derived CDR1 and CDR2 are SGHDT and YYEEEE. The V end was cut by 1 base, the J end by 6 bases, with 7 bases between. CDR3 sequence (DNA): TGTGCCAGCAGCTTGACAGGGAATGGCTACACCTTC. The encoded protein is CASSLTGNGYTF.

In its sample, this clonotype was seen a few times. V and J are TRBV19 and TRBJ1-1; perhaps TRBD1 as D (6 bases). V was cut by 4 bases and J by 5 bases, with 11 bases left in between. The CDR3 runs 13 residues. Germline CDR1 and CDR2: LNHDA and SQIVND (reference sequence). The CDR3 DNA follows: TGTGCCAGTAGTAACAGGGCGCTAACTGAAGCTTTCTTT. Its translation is CASSNRALTEAFF.

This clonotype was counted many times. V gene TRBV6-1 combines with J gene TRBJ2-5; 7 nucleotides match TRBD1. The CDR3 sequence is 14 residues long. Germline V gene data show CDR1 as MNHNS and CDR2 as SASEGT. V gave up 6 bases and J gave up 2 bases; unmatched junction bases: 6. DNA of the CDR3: TGTGCCAGCAGGTCGGACAGGCGGCAAGAGACCCAGTACTTC. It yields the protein CASRSDRRQETQYF.

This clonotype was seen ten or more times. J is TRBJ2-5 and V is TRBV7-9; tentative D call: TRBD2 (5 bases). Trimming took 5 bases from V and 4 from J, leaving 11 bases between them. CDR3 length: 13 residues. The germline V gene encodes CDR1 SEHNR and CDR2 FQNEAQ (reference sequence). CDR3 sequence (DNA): TGTGCCAGCAGCCTCCTAGAGGGAGAGACCCAGTACTTC. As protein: CASSLLEGETQYF.

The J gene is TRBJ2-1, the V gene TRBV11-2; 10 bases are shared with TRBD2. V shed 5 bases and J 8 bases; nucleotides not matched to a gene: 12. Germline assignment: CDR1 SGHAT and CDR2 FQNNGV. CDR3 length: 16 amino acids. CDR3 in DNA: TGTGCCAGCAGCGCACAGCGGCCTAGCGGGAGCTATGAGCAGTTCTTC. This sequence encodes CASSAQRPSGSYEQFF.

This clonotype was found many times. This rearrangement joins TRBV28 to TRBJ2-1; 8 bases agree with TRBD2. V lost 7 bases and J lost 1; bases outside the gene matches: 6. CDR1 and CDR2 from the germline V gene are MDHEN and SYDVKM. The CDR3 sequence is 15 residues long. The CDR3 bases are TGTGCCAGCAACCGGGGGGGTAGGTCCTACAATGAGCAGTTCTTC. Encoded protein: CASNRGGRSYNEQFF.

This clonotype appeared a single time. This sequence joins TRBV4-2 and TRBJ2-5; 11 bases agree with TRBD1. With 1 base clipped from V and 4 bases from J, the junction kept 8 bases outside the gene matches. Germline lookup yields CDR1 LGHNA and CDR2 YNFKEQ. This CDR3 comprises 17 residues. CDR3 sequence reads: CASSQVSRTGGGETQYF. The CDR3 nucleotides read TGTGCCAGCAGCCAAGTGAGCAGGACAGGGGGCGGAGAGACCCAGTACTTC.

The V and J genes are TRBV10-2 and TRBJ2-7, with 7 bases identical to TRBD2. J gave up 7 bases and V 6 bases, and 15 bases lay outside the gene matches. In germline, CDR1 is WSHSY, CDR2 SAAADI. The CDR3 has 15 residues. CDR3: CASSPTGGVDGEQYF. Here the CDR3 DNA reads TGCGCCAGCAGCCCGACGGGAGGCGTGGACGGGGAGCAGTACTTC.

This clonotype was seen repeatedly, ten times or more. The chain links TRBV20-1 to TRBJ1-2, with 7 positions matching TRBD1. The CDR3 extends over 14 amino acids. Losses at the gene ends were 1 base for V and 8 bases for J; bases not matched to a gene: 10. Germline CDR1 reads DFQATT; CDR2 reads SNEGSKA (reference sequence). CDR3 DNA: TGCAGTGCTAGAGCTGTACAGGGGATGGTCGGCTACACCTTC. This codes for CSARAVQGMVGYTF.